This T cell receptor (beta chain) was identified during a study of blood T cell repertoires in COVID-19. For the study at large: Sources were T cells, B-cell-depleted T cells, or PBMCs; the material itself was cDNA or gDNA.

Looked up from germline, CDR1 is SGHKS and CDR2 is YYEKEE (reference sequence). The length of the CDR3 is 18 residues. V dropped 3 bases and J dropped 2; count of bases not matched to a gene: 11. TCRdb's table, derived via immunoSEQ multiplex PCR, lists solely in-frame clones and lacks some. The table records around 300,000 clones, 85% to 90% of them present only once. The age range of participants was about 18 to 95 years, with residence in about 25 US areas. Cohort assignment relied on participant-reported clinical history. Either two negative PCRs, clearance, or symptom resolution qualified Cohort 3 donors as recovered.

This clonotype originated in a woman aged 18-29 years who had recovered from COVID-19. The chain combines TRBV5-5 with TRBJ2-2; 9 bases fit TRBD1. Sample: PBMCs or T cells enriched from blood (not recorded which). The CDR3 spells CASSSLMGQGLNTGELFF. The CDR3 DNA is TGTGCCAGCAGCTCGCTAATGGGACAGGGATTAAACACCGGGGAGCTGTTTTTT.